This TCR beta chain was documented in a study of OX40 agonist ivuxolimab in advanced cancers. Points from the study as a whole: There were, on average, more expanded clones in CD8+ T cells than in CD4+. In the 0.1-3.0 mg/kg groups, partial responders showed among the lowest expansion. At 0.1 to 3.0 mg/kg, CD4+ and CD8+ blood T cells expanded clonally by week 6.

The assay was immunoSEQ multiplex PCR, and TCRdb's table has in-frame clones only and misses some. The sample contains over 15,000 clones, around 82% of which appear only once. Concerning this clone itself: The target antigen is unknown.

The CDR3 consists of 13 residues. Germline V gives CDR1 SGHDN, CDR2 FVKESK. Trimming at V came to 7 bases and at J to 3 bases, leaving 4 bases not matched to a gene. Patients who had autoimmune disease history or got systemic immunosuppression were left out. The genes are TRBV14 and TRBJ1-1; TRBD1 agrees at 8 bases. Material: CD4+ or CD8+ T cells sorted from blood, obtained in a trial of the OX40 agonist ivuxolimab. The sequence was collected from an adult with an advanced solid tumor such as melanoma, head and neck, liver or kidney cancer. The CDR3 region has the DNA TGTGCCAGCATGGTGGACAGGGACACTGAAGCTTTCTTT. This translates into CASMVDRDTEAFF.